This T cell receptor (beta chain) was retrieved from a study of blood T cells in healthy people across ages. About the research overall: Per two T cells, about one barcoded beta molecule was captured through template switching.

As for this clonotype: Its antigen is currently unknown.

A second about 6 to 12 cycle PCR used barcoded and J-beta primers. In TCRdb, the 5' RACE reads were re-called with MiXCR into one record per CDR3 protein. The repertoire consists of over 600,000 distinct CDR3 sequences, with more than 35% occurring once and the leading ten covering 15% to 20%. The CDR3 length is 16 residues. Trimming stripped 3 bases from V and 0 bases from J, with 14 bases between. Notes on the study in general: Shifts in expanded clonotypes may have been confounded by donor CMV status, which was unknown. Measured against age, TCR beta diversity per million T cells decreased in a roughly linear manner.

Around 10 milliliters of peripheral blood were drawn from each donor. The V and J genes are TRBV12-3 or TRBV12-4 and TRBJ1-1, with D tentatively TRBD1 (5 bases). The TCR was taken from a man older than 75 in good health. Specimen: blood. In DNA, the CDR3 is TGTGCCAGCAGTTTTGGGGCAGGGTCAATGAACACTGAAGCTTTCTTT. Protein product: CASSFGAGSMNTEAFF.